Listed here are 32 T cell receptor beta chains from one sample, sequenced in a study of blood T cell repertoires in COVID-19. Produced via immunoSEQ multiplex PCR; TCRdb's table is partial and in-frame only. The sample gives 250,000 or so clones, 80% to 90% of which show up once; 4% to 4.5% is in the top ten. Sequencing was carried out using peripheral blood. Every receptor here comes from a man aged 60 to 75 with acute or convalescent COVID-19.

This clone was recorded once. The chain joins TRBV5-4 to TRBJ2-3; D may be TRBD2 (6 bases). V was shortened by 0 bases and J by 3 bases, with 14 bases between the two germline ends. This CDR3 is 16 amino acids long. Germline CDR1 is SGHNT and CDR2 is YYREEE (reference sequence). CDR3 amino acids: CASSLGGGLATDTQYF. The DNA for the CDR3 is TGTGCCAGCAGCTTGGGTGGAGGTCTAGCGACAGATACGCAGTATTTT.

The chain combines TRBV7-2 with TRBJ1-2, with D possibly matching TRBD1 (5 bases). This CDR3 is built from 15 residues. CDR1 and CDR2 from the germline V gene are SGHTA and FQGNSA. V gave up 1 base and J gave up 4 bases, with 13 bases separating them. The CDR3 region is CASSLVRGEGYGYTF. The DNA for the CDR3 is TGTGCCAGCAGCTTAGTGCGGGGGGAGGGCTATGGCTACACCTTC.

This sequence joins TRBV30 and TRBJ2-2; 7 bases fit TRBD1. J lost 7 bases, V lost 2 bases, and 4 bases had no gene match. Germline CDR1 reads GTSNPN; CDR2 reads SVGIG (reference sequence). CDR3 length: 13 residues. This chain's CDR3 is CAWSRGRVGELFF. The CDR3 nucleotides read TGTGCCTGGAGTAGGGGGCGGGTCGGGGAGCTGTTTTTT. Together with reference TRBV30 and TRBJ2-2, the CDR3 gives the full variable domain: SQTIHQWPATLVQPVGSPLSLECTVEGTSNPNLYWYRQAAGRGLQLLFYSVGIGQISSEVPQNLSASRPQDRQFILSSKKLLLSDSGFYLCAWSRGRVGELFFGEGSRLTVL.

The CDR3 nucleotides read TGTGCCAGCAGCTTAATCGGGGAGAACACTGAAGCTTTCTTT. Translation gives CASSLIGENTEAFF. The chain combines TRBV7-3 with TRBJ1-1; D is undetermined. Per germline, CDR1 SGHTA and CDR2 FQGTGA. V gave up 1 base and J gave up 1 base, with 7 bases separating them. The CDR3 runs 14 residues.

The rearrangement joins TRBV7-3 to TRBJ2-2; D might be TRBD2 (6 bases). V was pared by 5 bases and J by 1 base, with 11 bases between. Per germline, CDR1 SGHTA and CDR2 FQGTGA. The CDR3 sequence is 15 residues long. The CDR3 DNA reads as TGTGCCAGCAGCCCCACCGGGGGGAACACCGGGGAGCTGTTTTTT. This codes for CASSPTGGNTGELFF.

The CDR3 protein is CASSSQGLYHEKLFF. DNA of the CDR3: TGTGCCAGCAGTTCACAGGGATTATATCACGAAAAACTGTTTTTT. This rearrangement joins TRBV25-1 to TRBJ1-4, with D possibly TRBD1 on 6 matching bases. The V end was cut by 5 bases, the J end by 8 bases, with 18 bases between. The CDR3 length is 15 residues. Germline assignment: CDR1 MGHDK and CDR2 SYGVNS.

Points on this clone: The same CDR3 can be traced to other DNA sequences in this sample. V and J are TRBV6-4 and TRBJ1-2; TRBD1 aligns across 10 bases. Germline V gene data show CDR1 as MRHNA and CDR2 as SNTAGT. The CDR3 covers 13 residues. The V gene end was trimmed by 4 bases and the J gene end by 5 bases; junction bases not matched to a gene: 1. CDR3 nucleotides: TGTGCCAGCAGTGGGACAGGGGGGTATGGCTACACCTTC. Translating gives CASSGTGGYGYTF.

The genes are TRBV4-1 and TRBJ1-4, with D perhaps TRBD1 (6 bases). Looked up from germline, CDR1 is MGHRA and CDR2 is YSYEKL. The CDR3 contains 17 residues. Trimming took off 1 base at V and 0 bases at J, with 12 bases between the two ends. CDR3 DNA sequence: TGCGCCAGCAGCCAAGTGGGACATCCTGCAACTAATGAAAAACTGTTTTTT. Residues: CASSQVGHPATNEKLFF.

The J gene is TRBJ1-1, the V gene TRBV18; weak D call: TRBD1 (6 bases). The germline gives CDR1 KGHSH, CDR2 LQKENI. CDR3 length equals 14 residues. Trimming removed 3 bases at V and 11 bases at J, with 19 bases between. The CDR3 bases are TGTGCCAGCTCACCGGAGTCCAGGGGATTATCGGCTTTCTTT. Its translation is CASSPESRGLSAFF.

The V gene is TRBV10-1, the J gene TRBJ2-1; 8 bases are a match to TRBD2. This CDR3 comprises 14 residues. V shed 6 bases, J shed 2 bases, and the junction held 3 bases outside the gene matches. Germline V CDR1 and CDR2: WNHNN, SYGVQD (reference sequence). The CDR3 here is CASSRGGPYNEQFF. CDR3 bases: TGCGCCAGCAGCCGGGGGGGCCCCTACAATGAGCAGTTCTTC.

The chain carries TRBV19 and TRBJ1-2, with 7 bases fitting TRBD1. The V gene's germline CDR1 is LNHDA and CDR2 SQIVND (reference sequence). CDR3 length: 13 residues. V shed 6 bases, J shed 4 bases, and the junction held 5 bases outside the gene matches. This CDR3 is CASRGQGVYGYTF. The DNA of the CDR3 is TGTGCCAGTAGAGGGCAGGGGGTCTATGGCTACACCTTC. The variable domain in full, with the rest retrieved from reference TRBV19 and TRBJ1-2, is DGGITQSPKYLFRKEGQNVTLSCEQNLNHDAMYWYRQDPGQGLRLIYYSQIVNDFQKGDIAEGYSVSREKKESFPLTVTSAQKNPTAFYLCASRGQGVYGYTFGSGTRLTVV.

The rearrangement joins TRBV6-5 to TRBJ2-3; 10 positions match TRBD1. V was clipped by 7 bases and J by 6 bases; unmatched bases: 7. Germline V gene data show CDR1 as MNHEY and CDR2 as SVGAGI. There are 14 residues in the CDR3. The CDR3 bases are TGTGCCAGCAATAGACAGGGGGCCGGGGATACGCAGTATTTT. It specifies CASNRQGAGDTQYF.

The J gene is TRBJ2-3, the V gene TRBV7-3; 7 positions match TRBD1. Per germline, CDR1 SGHTA and CDR2 FQGTGA. V lost 2 bases to trimming and J lost 2 bases; unmatched junction nucleotides: 7. This CDR3 contains 16 residues. CDR3 sequence: CASSLLDRAYTDTQYF. The CDR3 coding sequence is TGTGCCAGCAGCTTACTTGACAGGGCCTACACAGATACGCAGTATTTT.

This chain links TRBV7-9 with TRBJ2-7; D is perhaps TRBD1 (6 bases). V lost 1 base to trimming and J lost 3 bases, with 7 bases between them. This CDR3 region has 13 residues. Germline V gene lookup returns CDR1 SEHNR and CDR2 FQNEAQ (reference sequence). CDR3: CASSLGQVYEQYF. CDR3 in DNA: TGTGCCAGCAGCTTAGGACAGGTCTACGAGCAGTACTTC.

The chain couples TRBV11-2 to TRBJ2-1, with TRBD2 matching over 11 bases. Germline V gene lookup returns CDR1 SGHAT and CDR2 FQNNGV. This CDR3 has 19 amino acids. With V trimmed by 4 bases and J by 0 bases, 11 bases remained unmatched. The CDR3 spells CASSSGTSGTRSSYNEQFF. In DNA form, the CDR3 reads TGTGCCAGCAGCTCCGGGACTAGCGGAACCCGGAGCTCCTACAATGAGCAGTTCTTC.

The gene calls are TRBV30 and TRBJ2-3; D is unclear. Germline CDR1 GTSNPN, CDR2 SVGIG (reference sequence). This CDR3 is built from 16 residues. V lost 0 bases, J lost 0 bases, and 13 bases lay in between. CDR3 DNA: TGTGCCTGGAGTGTACCCCAACAAACAAGCACAGATACGCAGTATTTT. Translation: CAWSVPQQTSTDTQYF.

The chain carries TRBV19 and TRBJ1-3; D gene ambiguous. The germline V gene encodes CDR1 LNHDA and CDR2 SQIVND (reference sequence). The CDR3 totals 13 residues. V lost 6 bases and J lost 0, with 6 bases in between. In DNA, the CDR3 is TGTGCCAGTAGGGCAGTCTCTGGAAACACCATATATTTT. It codes for CASRAVSGNTIYF.

This clone was seen only once. The chain recombines TRBV11-2 with TRBJ2-5, with TRBD2 identical over 10 bases. The V gene's germline CDR1 is SGHAT and CDR2 FQNNGV. The junction had 11 bases not matched to a gene; V was cut back by 5 bases and J by 5 bases. The CDR3 has 16 residues. In nucleotides, the CDR3 is TGTGCCAGCAGCGTGCGTTCTAGCGGGAGTATGGAGACCCAGTACTTC. Protein: CASSVRSSGSMETQYF.

The chain employs TRBV28 and TRBJ2-2, with TRBD2 matching over 13 bases. The V and J ends lost 5 bases and 0 bases, in that order; junction bases with no gene match: 6. The germline CDR1 and CDR2 sequences are MDHEN and SYDVKM. The length of the CDR3 is 18 residues. For the CDR3, the DNA is TGTGCCAGCAGTCCCGGACTAGCGGGAGCCGCGAACACCGGGGAGCTGTTTTTT. Translated, it gives CASSPGLAGAANTGELFF.

The rearrangement uses TRBV2 and TRBJ1-6; D is unresolved. The CDR3 sequence is 15 residues long. From germline, CDR1 is SNHLY and CDR2 FYNNEI. V lost 0 bases and J 9 bases, leaving 12 bases between the germline ends. The CDR3 here is CASSEAGRLGSPLHF. The CDR3 DNA sequence: TGTGCCAGCAGTGAAGCGGGCAGGCTGGGTTCACCCCTCCACTTT.

This chain links TRBV6-2 or TRBV6-3 with TRBJ2-5, with TRBD2 matching 10 bases. Germline CDR1 and CDR2: MNHEY and SVGEGT. The CDR3 is made up of 14 amino acids. V was clipped by 3 bases and J by 6 bases; unmatched bases: 4. CDR3 sequence reads: CASSYSGGRKTQYF. CDR3 nucleotides: TGTGCCAGCAGTTATAGCGGGGGGCGGAAGACCCAGTACTTC.

J is TRBJ2-7 and V is TRBV15; possibly TRBD2 for D (6 bases). This CDR3 contains 13 residues. The germline gives CDR1 LNHNV, CDR2 YYDKDF (reference sequence). V was pared by 8 bases and J by 5 bases, with 16 bases between. CDR3 sequence: CATRRREAHEQYF. The DNA of the CDR3 is TGTGCCACCCGGAGAAGGGAGGCCCACGAGCAGTACTTC.

There are a few counts of this clone. The V gene is TRBV7-2, the J gene TRBJ1-1; TRBD1 is a possible D gene (6 bases). Between the trimmed V and J ends, which lost 5 bases and 0 bases, there was a span of 13 bases. Germline V gene lookup returns CDR1 SGHTA and CDR2 FQGNSA. The CDR3 runs to 15 residues. The CDR3 here is CASSPRGGLNTEAFF. Here the CDR3 DNA reads TGTGCCAGCAGCCCCCGAGGGGGTCTGAACACTGAAGCTTTCTTT.

The chain recombines TRBV7-8 with TRBJ1-5; weak D call: TRBD1 (5 bases). Deletions cut 1 base from V and 2 bases from J, with 12 bases between. Germline V lookup: CDR1 SGHVS, CDR2 FQNEAQ. The CDR3 totals 16 residues. The CDR3 loop reads CASSLVGHRGNQPQHF. The CDR3 bases are TGTGCCAGCAGCTTAGTTGGACATCGGGGCAATCAGCCCCAGCATTTT.

The rearrangement joins TRBV10-2 to TRBJ1-2; unclear D gene. Deletions cut 2 bases from V and 4 bases from J, with 8 bases between. From germline, CDR1 is WSHSY and CDR2 SAAADI. This CDR3 is 13 amino acids long. CDR3 in DNA: TGCGCCAGCAGTGAGACAGACCTCTATGGCTACACCTTC. Protein sequence: CASSETDLYGYTF.

J is TRBJ2-7 and V is TRBV4-3; D possibly corresponds to TRBD2 (6 bases). This CDR3 has 15 amino acids. Germline V CDR1 and CDR2: LGHNA, YSLEER. The ends were cut back, 1 base at V and 5 bases at J, with 15 bases in the middle. CDR3 region: CASSQGYGSPHEQYF. CDR3 sequence (DNA): TGCGCCAGCAGCCAAGGGTACGGGAGCCCTCACGAGCAGTACTTC.

The genes are TRBV28 and TRBJ2-5; TRBD2 matches at 14 bases. The CDR3 runs to 19 residues. Unmatched junction bases numbered 11, after V lost 5 bases and J lost 0 bases. CDR1 is MDHEN, CDR2 SYDVKM, per germline. The CDR3 region has the DNA TGTGCCAGCAGTCACCAAACCCTGACTAGCGGGAGGGACCAAGAGACCCAGTACTTC. It yields the protein CASSHQTLTSGRDQETQYF.

The chain recombines TRBV28 with TRBJ2-1, with D perhaps matching TRBD1 (6 bases). Looked up from germline, CDR1 is MDHEN and CDR2 is SYDVKM. The CDR3 length is 15 residues. Trimming shortened V by 6 bases and J by 7 bases, and 19 bases separated the two germline ends. In DNA, the CDR3 is TGTGCCAGCAGCGTCATAGGGGCCCAGGGGAATGAGCAGTTCTTC. Translation gives CASSVIGAQGNEQFF.

This clone was seen just once. The chain combines TRBV6-5 with TRBJ2-7, with 7 bases fitting TRBD1. CDR1 MNHEY and CDR2 SVGAGI come from the germline V gene. J lost 6 bases, V lost 3 bases, and 8 bases had no gene match. This CDR3 comprises 14 residues. CDR3 coding DNA: TGTGCCAGCAGTTATACCGACAGGGCGGGCGAGCAGTACTTC. Translation: CASSYTDRAGEQYF.

This chain joins TRBV5-4 and TRBJ2-1, with 12 bases matching TRBD2. Per the germline V gene, CDR1 is SGHNT and CDR2 is YYREEE (reference sequence). J was trimmed by 10 bases and V by 3 bases; bases with no gene match: 11. The CDR3 sequence is 16 residues long. The CDR3, as DNA: TGTGCCAGCAGCTCCCCACCTAGCGGGGGGGCCGAAGAGCAGTTCTTC. This gives the protein CASSSPPSGGAEEQFF.

This clone was observed once. The chain has TRBV28 and TRBJ2-1; 12 bases agree with TRBD2. Trimming at V came to 3 bases and at J to 3 bases, leaving 9 bases not matched to a gene. CDR1 is MDHEN, CDR2 SYDVKM, per germline. CDR3 size: 18 residues. The chain's CDR3 is CASSLTLAGGPDYNEQFF. As DNA, the CDR3 is TGTGCCAGCAGTTTGACCCTAGCGGGAGGGCCTGACTACAATGAGCAGTTCTTC.

This CDR3 is CASSFLTGADTQYF. The CDR3 DNA reads as TGTGCCAGTAGCTTCCTGACAGGGGCAGATACGCAGTATTTT. The rearrangement links TRBV19 to TRBJ2-3; TRBD1 agrees at 8 bases. CDR3 length: 14 residues. Looked up from germline, CDR1 is LNHDA and CDR2 is SQIVND (reference sequence). J was trimmed by 4 bases and V by 6 bases; bases with no gene match: 6.